This entry is about one T cell receptor (beta chain). For the second PCR, which ran for about 6 to 12 cycles, a sample-barcoded 5' primer and a J-beta primer mix were used. TCRdb re-called the 5' RACE reads through MiXCR, storing one row per CDR3 protein. The table lists about 1.1 million distinct CDR3 sequences, 35% to 45% of them singletons. The entry originates in a study of blood T cells in healthy people across ages. Per the germline V gene, CDR1 is SGHNT and CDR2 is YYREEE (reference sequence). CDR3 length: 14 amino acids. V lost 4 bases to trimming and J lost 2 bases, with 12 bases between them.

The sequenced material came from blood. This rearrangement joins TRBV5-4 to TRBJ2-5; tentative D call: TRBD1 (6 bases). This sequence originates from a man between 18 and 35 years old in good health. DNA of the CDR3: TGTGCCAGCAGCGGGGGCCCAGTACAAGAGACCCAGTACTTC. This gives the protein CASSGGPVQETQYF.